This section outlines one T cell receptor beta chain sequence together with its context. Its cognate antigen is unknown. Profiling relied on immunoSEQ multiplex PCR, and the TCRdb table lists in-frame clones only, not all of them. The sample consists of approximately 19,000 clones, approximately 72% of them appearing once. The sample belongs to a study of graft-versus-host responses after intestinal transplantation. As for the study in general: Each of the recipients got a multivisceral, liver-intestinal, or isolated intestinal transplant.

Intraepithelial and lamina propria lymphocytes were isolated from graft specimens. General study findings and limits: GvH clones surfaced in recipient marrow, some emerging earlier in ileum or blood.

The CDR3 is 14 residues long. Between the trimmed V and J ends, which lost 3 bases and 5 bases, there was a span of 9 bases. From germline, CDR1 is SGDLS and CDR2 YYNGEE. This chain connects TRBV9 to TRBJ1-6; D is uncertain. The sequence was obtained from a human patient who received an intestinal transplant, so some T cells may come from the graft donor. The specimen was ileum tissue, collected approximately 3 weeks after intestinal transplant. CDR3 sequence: CASSGPGHNSPLHF. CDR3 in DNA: TGTGCCAGCAGCGGACCGGGTCATAATTCACCCCTCCACTTT. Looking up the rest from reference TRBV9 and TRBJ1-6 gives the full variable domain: DSGVTQTPKHLITATGQRVTLRCSPRSGDLSVYWYQQSLDQGLQFLIQYYNGEERAKGNILERFSAQQFPDLHSELNLSSLELGDSALYFCASSGPGHNSPLHFGNGTRLTVT.